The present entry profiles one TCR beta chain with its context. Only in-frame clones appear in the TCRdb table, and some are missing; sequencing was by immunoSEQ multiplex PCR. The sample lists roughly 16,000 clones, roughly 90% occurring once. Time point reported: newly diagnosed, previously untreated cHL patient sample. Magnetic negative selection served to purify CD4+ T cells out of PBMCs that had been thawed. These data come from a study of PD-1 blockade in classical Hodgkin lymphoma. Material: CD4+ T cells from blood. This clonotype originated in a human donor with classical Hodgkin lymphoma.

The CDR3 region is CASRGQSELGQNNQPQHF. The CDR3 nucleotides read TGTGCCAGCAGGGGTCAGTCAGAATTGGGACAGAACAATCAGCCCCAGCATTTT. J is TRBJ1-5 and V is TRBV25-1, with TRBD1 matching over 7 bases. Per the germline V gene, CDR1 is MGHDK and CDR2 is SYGVNS. The CDR3 totals 18 residues. Unmatched junction bases numbered 17, after V lost 6 bases and J lost 3 bases.